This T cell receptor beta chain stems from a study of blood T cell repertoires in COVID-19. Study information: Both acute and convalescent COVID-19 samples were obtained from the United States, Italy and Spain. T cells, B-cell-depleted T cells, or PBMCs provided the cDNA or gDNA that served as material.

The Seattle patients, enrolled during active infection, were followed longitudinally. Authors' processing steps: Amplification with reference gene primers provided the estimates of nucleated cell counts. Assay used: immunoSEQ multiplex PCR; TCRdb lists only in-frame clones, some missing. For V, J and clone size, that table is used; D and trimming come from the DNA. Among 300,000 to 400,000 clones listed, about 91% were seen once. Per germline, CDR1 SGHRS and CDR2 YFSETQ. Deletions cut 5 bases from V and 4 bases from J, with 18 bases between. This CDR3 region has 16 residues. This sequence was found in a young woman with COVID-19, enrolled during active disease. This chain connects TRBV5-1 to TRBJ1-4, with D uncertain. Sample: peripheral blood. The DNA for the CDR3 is TGCGCCAGCAGTCCCCCCCTAGGAGGGTTTAATGAAAAACTGTTTTTT. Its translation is CASSPPLGGFNEKLFF.